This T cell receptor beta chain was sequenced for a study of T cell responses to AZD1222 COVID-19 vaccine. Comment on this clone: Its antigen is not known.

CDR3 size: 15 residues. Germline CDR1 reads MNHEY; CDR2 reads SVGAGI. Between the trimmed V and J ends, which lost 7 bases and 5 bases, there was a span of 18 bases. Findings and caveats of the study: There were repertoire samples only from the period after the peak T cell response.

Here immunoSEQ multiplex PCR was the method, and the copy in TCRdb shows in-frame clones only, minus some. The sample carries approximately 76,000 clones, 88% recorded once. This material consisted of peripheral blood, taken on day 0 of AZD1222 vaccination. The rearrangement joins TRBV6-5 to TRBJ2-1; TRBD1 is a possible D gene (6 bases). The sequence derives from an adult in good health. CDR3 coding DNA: TGTGCCAGCACCCTAAGTGGGGGCCAAGACAATGAGCAGTTCTTC. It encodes CASTLSGGQDNEQFF.